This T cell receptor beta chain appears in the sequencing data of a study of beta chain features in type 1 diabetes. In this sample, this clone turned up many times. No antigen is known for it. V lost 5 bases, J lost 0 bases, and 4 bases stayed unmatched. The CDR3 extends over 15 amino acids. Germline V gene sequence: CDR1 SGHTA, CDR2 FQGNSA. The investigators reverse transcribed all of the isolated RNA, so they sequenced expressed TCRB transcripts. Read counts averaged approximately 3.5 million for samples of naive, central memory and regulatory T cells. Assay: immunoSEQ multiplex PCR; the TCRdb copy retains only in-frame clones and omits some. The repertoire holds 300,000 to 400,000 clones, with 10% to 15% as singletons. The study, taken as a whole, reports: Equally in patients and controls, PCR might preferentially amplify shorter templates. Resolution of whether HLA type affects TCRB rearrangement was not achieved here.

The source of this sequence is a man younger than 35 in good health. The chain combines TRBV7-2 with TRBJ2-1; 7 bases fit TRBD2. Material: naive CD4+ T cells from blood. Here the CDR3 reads CASSAWTSSYNEQFF. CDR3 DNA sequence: TGTGCCAGCAGCGCATGGACTAGCTCCTACAATGAGCAGTTCTTC.